This TCR beta chain was captured by sequencing in a study of identifying expanded T cells in peripheral blood. Study-wide results and caveats: Roughly two-week clone count variance significantly increased as total template count grew.

During the collection period, no donor immune events like infections were recorded. A remark on this clone: The antigen is unknown.

Clones were read by immunoSEQ multiplex PCR, and TCRdb kept only the in-frame ones, dropping some. Here the sample spans about 82,000 clones, approximately 90% being singletons. CDR1 is MNHEY, CDR2 SVGAGI, per germline. Trimming left V 2 bases short and J 4 bases short, with 9 bases between. The CDR3 sequence is 14 residues long. Specimen: blood. V is TRBV6-5 and J is TRBJ2-1, with D possibly TRBD2 on 5 matching bases. This receptor was obtained from a person aged 18 to 75 in good health. The CDR3 region is CASSYGGRYNEQFF. DNA of the CDR3: TGTGCCAGCAGTTACGGAGGCAGGTACAATGAGCAGTTCTTC.